The rows below give T cell receptor beta chains drawn from one sample of a study of CD8 T cells in ankylosing spondylitis. TCRdb re-derived calls from the 5' RACE reads in MiXCR, one entry per CDR3 protein. The sample consists of 230,000 or so distinct CDR3 sequences, 15% to 20% of them appearing once. The sequencing sample was made of blood, either unsorted or a sorted T cell fraction (not recorded which). The origin of the receptors is a male donor with ankylosing spondylitis or in good health (not recorded which). The CDR3 runs from the conserved cysteine through the conserved F or W.

cdr3_length: 13; v_call: TRBV4-1; j_call: TRBJ1-2; cdr3_aa: CASSQLMTSGYTF
cdr3_length: 15; v_call: TRBV27; j_call: TRBJ2-7; cdr3_aa: CASSPFRTGGYEQYF
cdr3_length: 18; v_call: TRBV7-6; j_call: TRBJ1-5; cdr3_aa: CASSLFAQNGYSNQPQHF
cdr3_length: 15; v_call: TRBV4-2; j_call: TRBJ2-3; cdr3_aa: CASSQAPLPSDTQYF
cdr3_length: 15; v_call: TRBV12-3/TRBV12-4; j_call: TRBJ2-5; cdr3_aa: CASSSPLGQPGTQYF
cdr3_length: 18; v_call: TRBV27; j_call: TRBJ2-1; cdr3_aa: CASSLSGSTPRKYNEQFF
cdr3_length: 15; v_call: TRBV10-3; j_call: TRBJ2-1; cdr3_aa: CAISPGIGVSNEQFF
cdr3_length: 13; v_call: TRBV7-3; j_call: TRBJ2-7; cdr3_aa: CASSQGQNYEQYF
cdr3_length: 14; v_call: TRBV5-1; j_call: TRBJ2-5; cdr3_aa: CASSWDPGEETQYF
cdr3_length: 17; v_call: TRBV14; j_call: TRBJ2-3; cdr3_aa: CASSPTDREVYTDTQYF
cdr3_length: 16; v_call: TRBV29-1; j_call: TRBJ2-7; cdr3_aa: CSVAMLGNRTTYEQYF
cdr3_length: 20; v_call: TRBV4-1; j_call: TRBJ2-4; cdr3_aa: CASSQDLLVAGGGTKNIQYF
cdr3_length: 16; v_call: TRBV5-5; j_call: TRBJ2-7; cdr3_aa: CASSSFSGASSYEQYF
cdr3_length: 12; v_call: TRBV29-1; j_call: TRBJ2-7; cdr3_aa: CSAAWGSYEQYF
cdr3_length: 12; v_call: TRBV4-1; j_call: TRBJ2-7; cdr3_aa: CASSQSPLEQYF
cdr3_length: 13; v_call: TRBV20-1; j_call: TRBJ1-6; cdr3_aa: CSASGQFGSPLHF
cdr3_length: 15; v_call: TRBV10-2; j_call: TRBJ2-3; cdr3_aa: CASSESGVTTDTQYF
cdr3_length: 15; v_call: TRBV4-1; j_call: TRBJ2-7; cdr3_aa: CASSQSAGGSYEQYF
cdr3_length: 15; v_call: TRBV12-3/TRBV12-4; j_call: TRBJ1-6; cdr3_aa: CASRKDSSYNSPLHF
cdr3_length: 16; v_call: TRBV7-8; j_call: TRBJ2-5; cdr3_aa: CASSIIIEAGGETQYF
cdr3_length: 13; v_call: TRBV29-1; j_call: TRBJ2-7; cdr3_aa: CSVEGGIGYEQYF
cdr3_length: 14; v_call: TRBV19; j_call: TRBJ1-5; cdr3_aa: CASSIWTADQPQHF
cdr3_length: 14; v_call: TRBV18; j_call: TRBJ1-3; cdr3_aa: CASSPGERRDTIYF
cdr3_length: 13; v_call: TRBV4-2; j_call: TRBJ2-7; cdr3_aa: CASSPTLVYEQYF
cdr3_length: 13; v_call: TRBV29-1; j_call: TRBJ2-2; cdr3_aa: CSVELGNTGELFF
cdr3_length: 14; v_call: TRBV12-3/TRBV12-4; j_call: TRBJ2-5; cdr3_aa: CASSLLATGETQYF
cdr3_length: 13; v_call: TRBV29-1; j_call: TRBJ2-7; cdr3_aa: CSVVDGTGFEQYF
cdr3_length: 16; v_call: TRBV4-1; j_call: TRBJ2-3; cdr3_aa: CASSQSPRVPLDTQYF
cdr3_length: 17; v_call: TRBV3-1; j_call: TRBJ2-7; cdr3_aa: CASSQDIGGLSMYEQYF
cdr3_length: 14; v_call: TRBV28; j_call: TRBJ2-3; cdr3_aa: CASSLPSWADTQYF
cdr3_length: 13; v_call: TRBV15; j_call: TRBJ2-2; cdr3_aa: CAAGTGLTGELFF
cdr3_length: 17; v_call: TRBV4-1; j_call: TRBJ2-1; cdr3_aa: CASSQGSSSGLGGEQFF
cdr3_length: 15; v_call: TRBV10-3; j_call: TRBJ2-2; cdr3_aa: CAISESVAGVGELFF
cdr3_length: 15; v_call: TRBV7-6; j_call: TRBJ2-7; cdr3_aa: CASSFHSGMGYEQYF
cdr3_length: 16; v_call: TRBV10-2; j_call: TRBJ2-1; cdr3_aa: CASSGAGEILNNEQFF
cdr3_length: 14; v_call: TRBV20-1; j_call: TRBJ2-7; cdr3_aa: CSARDGRQDYEQYF
cdr3_length: 15; v_call: TRBV6-2/TRBV6-3; j_call: TRBJ2-5; cdr3_aa: CASSYSESGQETQYF
cdr3_length: 16; v_call: TRBV4-1; j_call: TRBJ2-5; cdr3_aa: CASSQVVAGDQETQYF
cdr3_length: 22; v_call: TRBV24-1; j_call: TRBJ2-1; cdr3_aa: CATSDAPVGGGLAGALYNEQFF
cdr3_length: 16; v_call: TRBV5-1; j_call: TRBJ2-1; cdr3_aa: CASSLGTAVSYNEQFF
cdr3_length: 14; v_call: TRBV20-1; j_call: TRBJ1-2; cdr3_aa: CSASRQGRNYGYTF
cdr3_length: 14; v_call: TRBV25-1; j_call: TRBJ1-4; cdr3_aa: CASSEGARDEKLFF
cdr3_length: 17; v_call: TRBV4-1; j_call: TRBJ2-6; cdr3_aa: CASSQGRHSSGANVLTF
cdr3_length: 15; v_call: TRBV20-1; j_call: TRBJ1-1; cdr3_aa: CSARDTPLGNTEAFF
cdr3_length: 18; v_call: TRBV6-5; j_call: TRBJ2-3; cdr3_aa: CASSYSFLAGGDTDTQYF
cdr3_length: 14; v_call: TRBV6-1; j_call: TRBJ1-5; cdr3_aa: CASRAGVPAQAQHF
cdr3_length: 16; v_call: TRBV4-3; j_call: TRBJ1-5; cdr3_aa: CASSPKGQGASQPQHF
cdr3_length: 17; v_call: TRBV20-1; j_call: TRBJ2-3; cdr3_aa: CSVRAGLAGGRTDTQYF
cdr3_length: 15; v_call: TRBV6-1; j_call: TRBJ1-5; cdr3_aa: CASSKDRVPSQPQHF
cdr3_length: 14; v_call: TRBV29-1; j_call: TRBJ2-1; cdr3_aa: CSVELAQILNEQFF
cdr3_length: 15; v_call: TRBV6-1; j_call: TRBJ2-2; cdr3_aa: CASSVGTSRTGELFF
cdr3_length: 12; v_call: TRBV7-8; j_call: TRBJ2-1; cdr3_aa: CASSLAVDEQFF